Sequencing of this TCR beta chain was carried out in a study of circulating tumor DNA in untreated peripheral T-cell lymphoma. Regarding the study as a whole: In about 70% of patients, tumor-specific clonotypes were identified.

The assay was immunoSEQ multiplex PCR, and TCRdb's table has in-frame clones only and misses some. The sample includes 5,000 to 7,500 clones, around three quarters of them seen just once. This clone occurred once. The antigen remains undetermined. The sequencing input was tumor tissue. The sequence was collected from a human donor with peripheral T-cell lymphoma.

CDR3 in DNA: TGTGCCTGGAGTGTACAGGGGAGGGCCTATGGCTACACCTTC. Translating gives CAWSVQGRAYGYTF. This chain links TRBV30 with TRBJ1-2; TRBD1 matches 7 bases. V gave up 0 bases and J gave up 4 bases; unmatched junction bases: 5. This CDR3 region has 14 residues. Per the germline V gene, CDR1 is GTSNPN and CDR2 is SVGIG (reference sequence). The whole variable domain, filled in from reference TRBV30 and TRBJ1-2, reads SQTIHQWPATLVQPVGSPLSLECTVEGTSNPNLYWYRQAAGRGLQLLFYSVGIGQISSEVPQNLSASRPQDRQFILSSKKLLLSDSGFYLCAWSVQGRAYGYTFGSGTRLTVV.